These T cell receptor beta chains were read from a single sample in a study of cytomegalovirus exposure and HLA in healthy donors. Repertoires were generated with immunoSEQ multiplex PCR, while TCRdb's copy carries only in-frame clones and drops some. In the table there are fewer than 150,000 clones, approximately 88% of which are singletons. Input material: PBMCs. Receptors originate from a man between 18 and 29 years old in good health and CMV-seronegative. CDR3s include the opening cysteine and the closing phenylalanine or tryptophan. A D gene is named only where the DNA matches it firmly. Size tells how often a clone was seen (once, few, many) or the class of an expanded clone, and some rows leave it out.

-	TRBJ2-1	-	TRBV19	CASRPDVQVLYNEQFF	TGTGCCAGTAGACCCGACGTTCAGGTACTTTACAATGAGCAGTTCTTC
-	TRBJ1-1	-	TRBV7-2	CASQNNREPNTEAFF	TGTGCCAGTCAAAACAACAGGGAACCGAACACTGAAGCTTTCTTT
few	TRBJ1-1	-	TRBV9	CASSVVSENTEAFF	TGTGCCAGCAGCGTAGTTTCAGAAAACACTGAAGCTTTCTTT
once	TRBJ2-1	-	TRBV29-1	CSVEDQGGSYNEQFF	TGCAGCGTTGAAGATCAGGGGGGCTCCTACAATGAGCAGTTCTTC
-	TRBJ1-2	TRBD1	TRBV6-5	CASSYHRDRGGYGYTF	TGTGCCAGCAGTTATCATCGGGACAGGGGAGGTTATGGCTACACCTTC
few	TRBJ1-3	-	TRBV2	CASSEARQPSGNTIYF	TGTGCCAGCAGTGAAGCAAGACAGCCCTCTGGAAACACCATATATTTT
-	TRBJ2-5	-	TRBV4-1	CASSRVGTVQETQYF	TGCGCCAGCAGCCGGGTAGGAACAGTCCAAGAGACCCAGTACTTC
-	TRBJ2-7	TRBD1	TRBV5-1	CASSRYPGTGNTYEQYF	TGCGCCAGCAGCCGGTACCCGGGGACAGGGAACACCTACGAGCAGTACTTC
once	TRBJ1-6	TRBD1	TRBV5-1	CASSWDRGSSYNSPLHF	TGCGCCAGCAGCTGGGACAGGGGTAGCTCCTATAATTCACCCCTCCACTTT
-	TRBJ2-2	TRBD1	TRBV11-2	CASSFTGGYTGELFF	TGTGCCAGCAGCTTTACAGGGGGATACACCGGGGAGCTGTTTTTT
-	TRBJ1-4	TRBD1	TRBV5-1	CASRIGTGGEKLFF	TGCGCCAGCAGAATTGGGACAGGGGGAGAAAAACTGTTTTTT
once	TRBJ1-2	TRBD1	TRBV28	CASSLWAGGNYGYTF	TGTGCCAGCAGTTTGTGGGCAGGGGGTAACTATGGCTACACCTTC
few	TRBJ2-1	-	TRBV2	CASSAVHEQFF	TGTGCCAGCAGTGCAGTCCATGAGCAGTTCTTC
once	TRBJ2-5	TRBD1	TRBV7-6	CASSLGTGDRETQYF	TGTGCCAGCAGCTTGGGGACAGGGGATAGAGAGACCCAGTACTTC
once	TRBJ2-7	-	TRBV5-1	CASSIQTGRHSYEQYF	TGCGCCAGCAGCATCCAGACAGGGAGGCACTCCTACGAGCAGTACTTC
-	TRBJ2-2	-	TRBV2	CARGEVPNTGELFF	TGTGCCAGGGGAGAGGTCCCGAACACCGGGGAGCTGTTTTTT
-	TRBJ2-3	TRBD2	TRBV7-2	CASSSRAGITDTQYF	TGTGCCAGCAGCTCTCGAGCGGGGATCACAGATACGCAGTATTTT
-	TRBJ2-1	-	TRBV27	CASSLADSSYNEQFF	TGTGCCAGCAGTTTAGCGGACAGCTCCTACAATGAGCAGTTCTTC
few	TRBJ1-1	-	TRBV14	CASSQDTGSGDTEAFF	TGTGCCAGCAGCCAAGATACAGGGTCTGGGGACACTGAAGCTTTCTTT
once	TRBJ2-5	TRBD2	TRBV2	CASRPRGGRGSKETQYF	TGTGCCAGCAGGCCGCGGGGCGGGAGGGGTTCAAAAGAGACCCAGTACTTC
-	TRBJ1-1	TRBD1	TRBV19	CASSMNRGGTEAFF	TGTGCCAGTAGTATGAACAGGGGTGGCACTGAAGCTTTCTTT
-	TRBJ1-5	TRBD1	TRBV18	CASSLGQGQPQHF	TGTGCCAGCTCTCTTGGACAGGGACAGCCCCAGCATTTT
-	TRBJ2-7	TRBD2	TRBV9	CASSVGTSGSYEQYF	TGTGCCAGCAGCGTAGGCACTAGCGGGAGCTACGAGCAGTACTTC
-	TRBJ2-7	-	TRBV10-3	CAISGGVRDGDEQYF	TGTGCCATCAGTGGAGGAGTGCGGGACGGCGACGAGCAGTACTTC
once	TRBJ2-7	TRBD1	TRBV5-4	CASSFDRGLREQYF	TGTGCCAGCAGCTTCGACAGGGGGCTAAGGGAGCAGTACTTC
few	TRBJ1-5	TRBD1	TRBV25-1	CASSGTGVQPQHF	TGTGCCAGCAGTGGAACAGGGGTTCAGCCCCAGCATTTT
-	TRBJ1-3	-	TRBV18	CASSVRVTGNTIYF	TGTGCCAGCTCCGTCCGGGTCACTGGAAACACCATATATTTT
-	TRBJ2-7	TRBD2	TRBV6-1	CASSEAGLAGHEQYF	TGTGCCAGCAGTGAAGCGGGACTAGCGGGGCACGAGCAGTACTTC
-	TRBJ2-1	-	TRBV6-1	CASSEDFGTYNEQFF	TGTGCCAGCAGTGAGGATTTCGGGACCTACAATGAGCAGTTCTTC
-	TRBJ1-2	-	TRBV29-1	CSVGTSGYTF	TGCAGCGTCGGGACATCAGGCTACACCTTC
few	TRBJ2-7	-	TRBV7-2	CASSYGSYEQYF	TGTGCCAGCAGCTACGGCTCCTACGAGCAGTACTTC
-	TRBJ1-3	TRBD1	TRBV6-5	CASRRTGSSGNTIYF	TGTGCCAGCAGGCGGACAGGGAGCTCTGGAAACACCATATATTTT
-	TRBJ2-1	TRBD2	TRBV29-1	CSVRREGSYNEQFF	TGCAGCGTTCGGCGGGAGGGTTCCTACAATGAGCAGTTCTTC
-	TRBJ1-5	-	TRBV10-3	CAISGVAGASFLAQHF	TGTGCCATCAGTGGGGTGGCGGGGGCGTCTTTTTTAGCCCAGCATTTT
-	TRBJ2-3	-	TRBV29-1	CSVATGLGTDTQYF	TGCAGCGTTGCAACGGGACTTGGCACAGATACGCAGTATTTT
once	TRBJ1-3	-	TRBV18	CASSPRVGNSGNTIYF	TGTGCCAGCTCACCCCGAGTCGGGAACTCTGGAAACACCATATATTTT
-	TRBJ1-2	TRBD1	TRBV19	CASSLREGTGDYTF	TGTGCCAGTAGTCTGCGGGAGGGGACAGGAGATTACACCTTC
-	TRBJ2-3	-	TRBV27	CASSFPNTDTQYF	TGTGCCAGCAGTTTCCCCAACACAGATACGCAGTATTTT
once	TRBJ2-7	TRBD1	TRBV13	CASSSTGGSYEQYF	TGTGCCAGCAGCTCAACAGGGGGATCCTACGAGCAGTACTTC
-	TRBJ1-2	-	TRBV29-1	CSVEDRGSPYGYTF	TGCAGCGTTGAAGACAGGGGCAGTCCCTATGGCTACACCTTC
-	TRBJ2-2	TRBD2	TRBV27	CASSLRPWRGSDTGELFF	TGTGCCAGCAGTTTAAGGCCTTGGCGGGGGTCGGACACCGGGGAGCTGTTTTTT
few	TRBJ1-2	-	TRBV28	CASRETGNYGYTF	TGTGCCAGCAGGGAGACAGGAAACTATGGCTACACCTTC
-	TRBJ2-1	-	TRBV18	CASSPTEQAYNEQFF	TGTGCCAGCTCACCGACAGAACAGGCCTACAATGAGCAGTTCTTC
once	TRBJ2-3	TRBD2	TRBV5-1	CASSLALSGGAGDTQYF	TGCGCCAGCAGCTTGGCCCTTAGCGGGGGGGCCGGGGATACGCAGTATTTT
-	TRBJ2-1	-	TRBV7-9	CASSLASRSGGLNEQFF	TGTGCCAGCAGCTTAGCAAGTCGTAGCGGAGGTTTGAATGAGCAGTTCTTC
-	TRBJ2-7	TRBD1	TRBV7-6	CASSWDSSYEQYF	TGTGCCAGCAGCTGGGACAGCAGCTACGAGCAGTACTTC
-	TRBJ2-2	TRBD2	TRBV18	CASSGSGIAGELFF	TGTGCCAGCTCAGGGAGCGGGATCGCCGGGGAGCTGTTTTTT
-	TRBJ1-2	TRBD1	TRBV6-6	CASRAGTGENYGYTF	TGTGCCAGCAGAGCCGGGACAGGGGAGAACTATGGCTACACCTTC
-	TRBJ2-1	-	TRBV2	CASIRRQGGTDEQFF	TGTGCCAGCATTCGAAGGCAGGGCGGTACGGATGAGCAGTTCTTC
-	TRBJ2-3	TRBD2	TRBV28	CASSSYSGTNTDTQYF	TGTGCCAGCAGTTCATATAGCGGGACGAACACAGATACGCAGTATTTT
-	TRBJ2-2	-	TRBV6-5	CASSYWRKNTGELFF	TGTGCCAGCAGTTACTGGCGGAAGAACACCGGGGAGCTGTTTTTT
-	TRBJ1-4	-	TRBV15	CATSREGSPNEKLFF	TGTGCCACCAGCAGAGAGGGCAGTCCTAATGAAAAACTGTTTTTT
-	TRBJ1-5	TRBD1	TRBV6-6	CASSYRDRDQPQHF	TGTGCCAGCAGTTACCGGGACAGGGATCAGCCCCAGCATTTT
-	TRBJ2-7	TRBD1	TRBV2	CASSDWQGALGEQYF	TGTGCCAGCAGTGATTGGCAGGGGGCGCTGGGCGAGCAGTACTTC